These 22 T cell receptor beta chains share one sample of origin, sequenced in a study of type 1 regulatory T cells. In TCRdb, the reads were re-called with MiXCR into one record per CDR3 protein. The data contain approximately 97,000 distinct CDR3 sequences, roughly 31% of them singletons. Material: CD4+ T cells, either the whole sample or a sorted fraction (not recorded which). The receptors originated from a human donor in good health.

V is TRBV6-5 and J is TRBJ2-2; 9 positions agree with TRBD2. The J segment lost 2 bases and the V segment lost 4 bases, leaving 8 bases of the junction unmatched. Looked up from germline, CDR1 is MNHEY and CDR2 is SVGAGI. CDR3 length: 17 amino acids. The CDR3 region has the DNA TGTGCCAGCAGTTCGACCCCTAGCGGGGCCAACACCGGGGAGCTGTTTTTT. This sequence encodes CASSSTPSGANTGELFF.

The chain combines TRBV24-1 with TRBJ2-1, with 8 bases identical to TRBD2. J was trimmed by 10 bases and V by 0 bases; bases with no gene match: 13. The germline CDR1 and CDR2 sequences are KGHDR and SFDVKD. This CDR3 comprises 17 residues. CDR3 sequence reads: CATSDLRSAGGREEQFF. The CDR3 DNA reads as TGTGCCACCAGTGATTTGAGATCGGCGGGAGGAAGGGAGGAGCAGTTCTTC.

This clonotype was picked up a small number of times. The rearrangement joins TRBV7-6 to TRBJ2-7; 13 bases are a match to TRBD2. The V gene end was trimmed by 3 bases and the J gene end by 1 base; junction bases not matched to a gene: 3. Germline lookup yields CDR1 SGHVS and CDR2 FNYEAQ. CDR3 length equals 16 residues. CDR3 residues: CASSLGLAGPSYEQYF. CDR3 coding DNA: TGTGCCAGCAGCTTGGGACTAGCGGGACCTTCCTACGAGCAGTACTTC.

The chain combines TRBV11-2 with TRBJ2-7; D is possibly TRBD1 or TRBD2 (5 bases each). The V gene's germline CDR1 is SGHAT and CDR2 FQNNGV. The germline V and J ends were trimmed by 5 bases and 0 bases, with 11 bases remaining between them. The CDR3 consists of 14 residues. The chain's CDR3 is CASSPRDRSYEQYF. The CDR3 region has the DNA TGTGCCAGCAGCCCACGGGACCGCTCCTACGAGCAGTACTTC.

This clonotype showed up just a few times. The chain links TRBV7-9 to TRBJ2-1; D call uncertain. This CDR3 spans 13 amino acids. V dropped 1 base and J dropped 6 bases, with 7 bases sitting between them. CDR1 is SEHNR, CDR2 FQNEAQ, per germline (reference sequence). CDR3: CASSLVTANEQFF. The CDR3 nucleotides are TGTGCCAGCAGCTTAGTCACGGCCAATGAGCAGTTCTTC.

This clonotype was counted a few times. This chain connects TRBV5-5 to TRBJ1-4; 8 bases are a match to TRBD1. This CDR3 contains 14 residues. Germline-derived CDR1 and CDR2 are SGHKS and YYEKEE (reference sequence). Trimming cost V 4 bases and J 7 bases; bases outside gene matches: 6. CDR3 sequence (DNA): TGTGCCAGCAGCCTGCAGGGGGCGAGTGAAAAACTGTTTTTT. Translation gives CASSLQGASEKLFF.

The gene calls are TRBV28 and TRBJ2-7; D gene ambiguous. Trimming left V 8 bases short and J 3 bases short, with 8 bases between. From germline, CDR1 is MDHEN and CDR2 SYDVKM. This CDR3 comprises 11 residues. DNA of the CDR3: TGTGCCAGCGGGGTGCGCTACGAGCAGTACTTC. Protein: CASGVRYEQYF.

The gene calls are TRBV29-1 and TRBJ2-3, with D uncertain. The CDR3 runs 13 residues. The V gene lost 7 bases and the J gene lost 3 bases, with 14 bases spanning the gap. Germline CDR1 reads SQVTM; CDR2 reads ANQGSEA. The CDR3 DNA follows: TGCAGCGCCCGGGCCCCTCGGACAGATACGCAGTATTTT. It codes for CSARAPRTDTQYF.

The rearrangement links TRBV20-1 to TRBJ1-6; 8 bases are shared with TRBD1. V trimming: 3 bases; J trimming: 9 bases; junction bases outside the gene matches: 10. The V gene's germline CDR1 is DFQATT and CDR2 SNEGSKA (reference sequence). This CDR3 spans 15 amino acids. CDR3: CSASVQDREGSPLHF. The DNA of the CDR3 is TGCAGTGCTAGTGTTCAGGACAGGGAGGGTTCACCCCTCCACTTT.

V gene TRBV20-1 combines with J gene TRBJ1-2; unclear D gene. The V gene lost 2 bases and the J gene lost 7 bases, with 5 bases spanning the gap. Germline V gene lookup returns CDR1 DFQATT and CDR2 SNEGSKA (reference sequence). The CDR3 extends over 10 amino acids. This CDR3 is CSARFGGYTF. CDR3 coding DNA: TGCAGTGCTAGATTTGGTGGCTACACCTTC.

V gene TRBV12-3 or TRBV12-4 combines with J gene TRBJ1-1; weak D call: TRBD1 (5 bases). The CDR3 runs 16 residues. Trimming removed 2 bases from V and 3 bases from J, with 16 bases in between. The CDR3 DNA reads TGTGCCAGCAGTTTATGGTCGGCCGAGGGGTACACTGAAGCTTTCTTT. This translates into CASSLWSAEGYTEAFF.

The J gene is TRBJ2-6, the V gene TRBV5-1, with D perhaps TRBD2 (6 bases). V was clipped by 6 bases and J by 2 bases, with 12 bases between them. Germline CDR1 SGHRS, CDR2 YFSETQ. The CDR3 totals 15 residues. This CDR3 reads CASKGLETGANVLTF. The CDR3 bases are TGCGCCAGCAAGGGACTGGAGACTGGGGCCAACGTCCTGACTTTC.

The sample holds a few counts of this clonotype. The CDR3 bases are TGTGCCAGCAGCCGGACAGGGGCCTATGGCTACACCTTC. As protein: CASSRTGAYGYTF. This chain connects TRBV5-4 to TRBJ1-2; 9 bases align to TRBD1. Germline CDR1 and CDR2: SGHNT and YYREEE (reference sequence). This CDR3 is 13 amino acids long. V lost 4 bases and J lost 4; bases outside the gene matches: 2.

A single count supports this clonotype. The chain couples TRBV29-1 to TRBJ1-2; maybe TRBD1 (5 bases). The CDR3 covers 13 residues. CDR1 is SQVTM and CDR2 is ANQGSEA in the germline V gene. Trimming pared 4 bases from V and 4 bases from J, leaving 13 bases between. The CDR3 bases are TGCAGCGTTGTAGGGGCAGGGATCTATGGCTACACCTTC. It encodes CSVVGAGIYGYTF.

This clonotype was found a few times. This sequence joins TRBV10-3 and TRBJ2-2, with 7 bases fitting TRBD2. The V segment lost 4 bases and the J segment 6 bases; nucleotides outside the gene matches: 11. Germline CDR1 reads ENHRY; CDR2 reads SYGVKD. The CDR3 totals 16 residues. CDR3 DNA sequence: TGTGCCATCAGTGGTTCGGCGGGAGCTCTCGCCGGGGAGCTGTTTTTT. Protein: CAISGSAGALAGELFF.

This clonotype was seen only a few times. This chain links TRBV10-3 with TRBJ1-2; maybe TRBD1 (6 bases). Germline lookup yields CDR1 ENHRY and CDR2 SYGVKD. V was cut by 6 bases and J by 3 bases, with 11 bases left in between. CDR3 length equals 13 residues. CDR3 in amino acids: CAISGDTYYGYTF. CDR3 coding DNA: TGTGCCATCAGCGGGGACACCTACTATGGCTACACCTTC.

Turning to this clonotype: An end of the junction differs from the germline gene, which may be a read error. V gene TRBV15 combines with J gene TRBJ2-7, with 8 bases identical to TRBD1. Germline V gene data show CDR1 as LNHNV and CDR2 as YYDKDF (reference sequence). This CDR3 comprises 15 residues. CDR3 nucleotide sequence: TGTGCCACCAGCAGAGAAAGGGACAGGAGCTACGGGCAGTACTTC. It codes for CATSRERDRSYGQYF.

This chain joins TRBV4-2 and TRBJ2-1; D not certain. Trimming pared 0 bases from V and 6 bases from J, leaving 6 bases between. Per the germline V gene, CDR1 is LGHNA and CDR2 is YNFKEQ. The CDR3 length is 13 residues. The CDR3, as DNA: TGTGCCAGCAGCCAAGATTTGGTCAATGAGCAGTTCTTC. Translated, it gives CASSQDLVNEQFF.

The V gene is TRBV20-1, the J gene TRBJ2-7, with TRBD2 matching 7 bases. The CDR3 has 14 amino acids. The V and J ends lost 2 bases and 3 bases, in that order; junction bases with no gene match: 7. The germline V gene encodes CDR1 DFQATT and CDR2 SNEGSKA (reference sequence). CDR3 amino acids: CSARHLAANYEQYF. CDR3 DNA: TGCAGTGCTAGACATCTAGCGGCAAACTACGAGCAGTACTTC.

This CDR3 is CASSQVFSSGGRYSYNEQFF. CDR3 DNA sequence: TGTGCCAGCAGCCAAGTTTTTTCTTCGGGCGGGAGGTATTCCTACAATGAGCAGTTCTTC. The gene calls are TRBV14 and TRBJ2-1, with 8 bases that match TRBD2. Losses at the gene ends were 1 base for V and 1 base for J; bases not matched to a gene: 15. The CDR3 loop spans 20 amino acids. Germline V CDR1 and CDR2: SGHDN, FVKESK.

As concerns this clonotype: At one end the junction does not follow the germline gene, possibly because of a read error. The V call is TRBV14, the J call TRBJ2-2, with a possible D match to TRBD2 (6 bases). Germline CDR1 and CDR2: SGHDN and FVKESK. The CDR3 sequence is 16 residues long. The CDR3 sequence: CASSQVGGGNTGELFF. The CDR3, as DNA: TGTGCCAGCAGCCAGGTTGGGGGAGGCAACACCGGAGAGCTGTTTTTT.

This clonotype was detected only once. Germline is not matched at one junction end, which may reflect a read error. This chain joins TRBV4-2 and TRBJ2-7; TRBD2 matches at 12 bases. CDR3 size: 20 residues. Germline V lookup: CDR1 LGHNA, CDR2 YNFKEQ. The CDR3: CAGSQVWDRATSGGTYEQYF. In DNA, the CDR3 is TGTGCCGGCAGCCAGGTTTGGGACAGGGCGACTAGCGGGGGTACCTACGAGCAGTACTTC.